The clone carrying this TCR beta chain was seen only once. The antigen is unknown. The protocol was immunoSEQ multiplex PCR, while the TCRdb copy is restricted to in-frame clones and leaves out a portion. The table includes about 43,000 clones, 83% detected once. The data belong to a study of PD-L1 blockade in urothelial cancer. About the research overall: Study patients had been treated with 0 to 3 previous chemotherapy regimens.

The CDR3 consists of 15 residues. From germline, CDR1 is SGHRS and CDR2 YFSETQ. J gave up 1 base and V 4 bases, and 7 bases lay outside the gene matches. The time point is: peripheral blood 6 weeks after treatment start. The study, taken as a whole, reports: Pretreatment TCR clonality in blood under the median foretold superior survival.

The chain has TRBV5-1 and TRBJ2-5; 7 nucleotides align to TRBD1. Specimen: PBMCs, collected around atezolizumab (anti-PD-L1) treatment. The sequence derives from a man aged 55 to 70 with urothelial cancer. As DNA, the CDR3 is TGCGCCAGCAGCGCAGGGACAGCCCCCCAAGAGACCCAGTACTTC. Amino acid sequence: CASSAGTAPQETQYF.